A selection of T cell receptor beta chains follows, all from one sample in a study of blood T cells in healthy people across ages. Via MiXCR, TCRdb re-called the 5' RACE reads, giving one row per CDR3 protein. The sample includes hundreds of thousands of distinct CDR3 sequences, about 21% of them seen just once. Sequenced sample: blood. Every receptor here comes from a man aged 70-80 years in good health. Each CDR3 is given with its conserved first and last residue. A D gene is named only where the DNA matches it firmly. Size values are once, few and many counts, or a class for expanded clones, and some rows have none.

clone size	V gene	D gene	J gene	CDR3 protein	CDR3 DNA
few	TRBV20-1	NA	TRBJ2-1	CSASRGQNEQFF	TGCAGTGCTAGCCGAGGACAGAATGAGCAGTTCTTC
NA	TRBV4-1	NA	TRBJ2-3	CASSPRTPRTDTQYF	TGCGCCAGCAGCCCTAGGACACCCCGCACAGATACGCAGTATTTT
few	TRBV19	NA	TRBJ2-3	CASSNPGIDTQYF	TGTGCCAGTAGTAACCCTGGGATAGATACGCAGTATTTT
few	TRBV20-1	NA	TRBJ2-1	CSARVGGWLSLETYNEQFF	TGCAGTGCTAGAGTTGGGGGCTGGCTGAGCTTGGAAACCTACAATGAGCAGTTCTTC
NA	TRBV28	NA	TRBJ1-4	CASSSLGGRRKDEKLFF	TGTGCCAGCAGTTCCTTAGGGGGACGGAGAAAAGATGAAAAACTGTTTTTT
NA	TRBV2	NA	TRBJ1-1	CASKGGTEAFF	TGTGCCAGCAAGGGAGGCACTGAAGCTTTCTTT
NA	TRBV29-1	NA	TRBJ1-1	CSVEERDNTEAFF	TGCAGCGTTGAAGAGCGGGACAACACTGAAGCTTTCTTT
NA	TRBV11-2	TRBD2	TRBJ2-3	CASSLGSGSTSTDTQYF	TGTGCCAGCAGCTTAGGGAGCGGGAGTACTAGCACAGATACGCAGTATTTT
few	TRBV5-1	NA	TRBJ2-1	CASSTQGGSYNEQFF	TGCGCCAGCAGCACCCAGGGGGGCTCCTACAATGAGCAGTTCTTC
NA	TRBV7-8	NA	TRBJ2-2	CASSPTQGSGTGELFF	TGTGCCAGCAGTCCGACCCAGGGGTCGGGGACCGGGGAGCTGTTTTTT
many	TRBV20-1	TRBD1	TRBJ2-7	CSAAWTGGNYEQYF	TGCAGTGCTGCCTGGACAGGGGGCAACTACGAGCAGTACTTC
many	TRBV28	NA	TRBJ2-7	CASSLSSSYEQYF	TGTGCCAGCAGTTTGAGCAGCTCCTACGAGCAGTACTTC
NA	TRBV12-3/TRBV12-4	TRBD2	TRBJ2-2	CASSLGSGMVTGELFF	TGTGCCAGCAGTTTAGGAAGCGGGATGGTCACCGGGGAGCTGTTTTTT
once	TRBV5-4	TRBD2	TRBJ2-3	CASSRTSESTDTQYF	TGTGCCAGCAGCCGGACTAGCGAAAGCACAGATACGCAGTATTTT
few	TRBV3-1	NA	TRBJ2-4	CASSPFQGGERAKNIQYF	TGTGCCAGCAGCCCGTTCCAGGGGGGGGAGAGAGCCAAAAACATTCAGTACTTC
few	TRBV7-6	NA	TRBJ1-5	CASSAGRVGQPQHF	TGTGCCAGCAGCGCAGGGAGGGTTGGTCAGCCCCAGCATTTT
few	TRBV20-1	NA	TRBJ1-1	CSAMTNLDTEAFF	TGCAGTGCAATGACAAATTTAGACACTGAAGCTTTCTTT
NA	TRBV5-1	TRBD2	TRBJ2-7	CASSPRLAGASYEQYF	TGCGCCAGCAGCCCTCGACTAGCGGGAGCTAGCTACGAGCAGTACTTC
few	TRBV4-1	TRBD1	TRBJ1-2	CASSQIGQASNYGYTF	TGCGCCAGCAGCCAAATTGGACAGGCCTCTAACTATGGCTACACCTTC
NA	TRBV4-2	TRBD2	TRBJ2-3	CASSQEASGVLTDTQYF	TGTGCCAGCAGCCAAGAAGCTAGCGGGGTCCTCACAGATACGCAGTATTTT
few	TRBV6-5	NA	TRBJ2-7	CASSYTGSDEQYF	TGCGCCAGCAGTTATACAGGGTCCGACGAGCAGTACTTC
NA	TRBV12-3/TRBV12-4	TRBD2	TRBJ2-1	CASSPRGSGRGRKFF	TGTGCCAGCAGTCCCAGGGGTAGCGGGAGGGGTAGAAAGTTCTTC
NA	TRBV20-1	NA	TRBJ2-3	CSAALSGYTDTQYF	TGCAGTGCCGCACTTAGCGGATACACAGATACGCAGTATTTT
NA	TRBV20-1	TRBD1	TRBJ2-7	CSARDPGQGVYEQYF	TGCAGTGCTAGGGACCCGGGACAGGGGGTATACGAGCAGTACTTC
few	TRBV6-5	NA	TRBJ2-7	CASSYSARGTYEQYF	TGTGCCAGCAGTTACTCGGCCAGGGGAACCTACGAGCAGTACTTC
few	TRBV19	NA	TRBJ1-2	CASTRLASDGYTF	TGTGCCAGTACCCGACTCGCCTCGGACGGCTACACCTTC
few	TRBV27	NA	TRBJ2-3	CASSLKQGFTDTQYF	TGTGCCAGCAGTTTAAAACAGGGTTTCACAGATACGCAGTATTTT
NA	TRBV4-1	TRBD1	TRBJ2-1	CASSQGLGQGRNEQFF	TGCGCCAGCAGCCAAGGGCTGGGACAGGGGAGAAATGAGCAGTTCTTC
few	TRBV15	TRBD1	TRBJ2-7	CATSRQGVSYEQYF	TGTGCCACCAGCAGACAGGGGGTCTCCTACGAGCAGTACTTC
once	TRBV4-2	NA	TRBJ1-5	CASRLGQNSNQPQHF	TGTGCCAGCAGACTCGGACAGAATAGCAATCAGCCCCAGCATTTT
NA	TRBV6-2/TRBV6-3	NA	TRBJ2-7	CASSYIGDSYEQYF	TGTGCCAGCAGTTACATTGGAGACTCCTACGAGCAGTACTTC
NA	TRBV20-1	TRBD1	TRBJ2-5	CSARDSSRTGLRETQYF	TGCAGTGCTAGAGATTCGAGTAGGACAGGGCTCAGGGAGACCCAGTACTTC
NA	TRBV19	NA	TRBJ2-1	CASSTTRAGKGYNEQFF	TGTGCCAGTAGCACCACGCGGGCAGGGAAAGGGTACAATGAGCAGTTCTTC
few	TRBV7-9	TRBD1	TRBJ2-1	CASSLKGQGAGEQFF	TGTGCCAGCAGCTTAAAAGGGCAGGGGGCAGGTGAGCAGTTCTTC
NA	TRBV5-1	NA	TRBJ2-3	CASSLDDFTDTQYF	TGCGCTAGCAGCTTGGATGACTTCACAGATACGCAGTATTTT
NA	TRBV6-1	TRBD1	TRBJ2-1	CASTGTGHYNEQFF	TGTGCCAGCACCGGGACAGGGCACTACAATGAGCAGTTCTTC
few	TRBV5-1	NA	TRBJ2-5	CTSSLGETQYF	TGCACCAGCAGCTTGGGAGAGACCCAGTACTTC
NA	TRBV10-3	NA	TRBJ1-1	CAIREIQGMNTEAFF	TGTGCCATCAGAGAAATACAGGGCATGAACACTGAAGCTTTCTTT